The source of this T cell receptor (beta chain) is a study of blood T cell repertoires in COVID-19. Overall study context: COVID-19 samples collected from the United States, Italy and Spain covered acute and convalescent phases.

Per the original methods: Reference gene primer amplification in the assay estimated nucleated cell counts. Produced via immunoSEQ multiplex PCR; TCRdb's table is partial and in-frame only. V and J calls and clone size are as listed in that table; D and trimming were resolved from the DNA. This sample has 95,000 to 110,000 clones, with about 90% found just once. Germline values: CDR1 SEHNR, CDR2 FQNEAQ (reference sequence). The V and J ends lost 2 bases and 0 bases, in that order; junction bases with no gene match: 10. The CDR3 spans 18 residues. The sequence was collected from a woman in her sixties with acute or convalescent COVID-19. This sequence joins TRBV7-9 and TRBJ2-1, with 7 bases matching TRBD2. Input material: peripheral blood. The CDR3 DNA sequence: TGTGCCAGCAGCTTAAGGGCGGGGACTACGAGCTCCTACAATGAGCAGTTCTTC. This codes for CASSLRAGTTSSYNEQFF.